These 2 T cell receptor beta chains were all obtained from the same sample, sequenced in a study of blood T cell repertoires in COVID-19. Repertoires were generated with immunoSEQ multiplex PCR, while TCRdb's copy carries only in-frame clones and drops some. The table records a few hundred thousand clones, 88% of them present only once. Specimen: PBMCs or T cells enriched from blood (not recorded which). The receptors shown here come from a woman aged 18-29 years who had recovered from COVID-19.

This chain joins TRBV7-2 and TRBJ1-2; 12 bases are a match to TRBD1. This CDR3 has 17 residues. Trimming cost V 2 bases and J 6 bases; bases outside gene matches: 10. Germline V gene lookup returns CDR1 SGHTA and CDR2 FQGNSA. CDR3 sequence (DNA): TGTGCCAGCAGCTTATTTGGGGCCGGGACAGGGGGCGATGGCTACACCTTC. As protein: CASSLFGAGTGGDGYTF.

This clone was observed once. The gene calls are TRBV7-9 and TRBJ1-1; 10 bases agree with TRBD1. The CDR3 spans 16 residues. Unmatched junction bases numbered 7, after V lost 3 bases and J lost 3 bases. Germline V gives CDR1 SEHNR, CDR2 FQNEAQ (reference sequence). CDR3 DNA: TGTGCCAGCAGCTTCCCGGGACAGGGGTTGGACACTGAAGCTTTCTTT. Translation gives CASSFPGQGLDTEAFF. The full variable domain, with the rest looked up from reference TRBV7-9 and TRBJ1-1, is DTGVSQNPRHKITKRGQNVTFRCDPISEHNRLYWYRQTLGQGPEFLTYFQNEAQLEKSRLLSDRFSAERPKGSFSTLEIQRTEQGDSAMYLCASSFPGQGLDTEAFFGQGTRLTVV.